One and the same sample provided the 20 T cell receptor beta chains below, sequenced in a study of STAT3 mutations in large granular lymphocyte leukemia. Study findings and constraints: Every T-LGLL patient had at least one immunodominant TCRbeta clonotype.

Using immunoSEQ multiplex PCR, the repertoire was profiled, and TCRdb retains in-frame clones only, with some absent. This table holds over 800 clones, around 50% found once. Their antigens are not known. Material for sequencing was PBMCs. Receptors originate from a human donor with T large granular lymphocyte leukemia. Some clones in this sample may be carry-over from other donors' samples.

The rearrangement links TRBV30 to TRBJ2-7; D not resolved. Germline CDR1 reads GTSNPN; CDR2 reads SVGIG (reference sequence). V shed 0 bases and J shed 0 bases, with 12 bases lying between them. The CDR3 has 15 residues. CDR3 amino acids: CAWSVPGESSYEQYF. The DNA of the CDR3 is TGTGCCTGGAGTGTCCCTGGAGAAAGCTCCTACGAGCAGTACTTC.

V usage is TRBV15 and J usage is TRBJ2-7, with no clear D. Between the trimmed V and J ends, which lost 1 base and 3 bases, there was a span of 7 bases. The CDR3 totals 13 residues. The germline V gene encodes CDR1 LNHNV and CDR2 YYDKDF (reference sequence). The CDR3 protein is CATSRGRSYEQYF. CDR3 coding DNA: TGTGCCACCAGCAGAGGCCGGAGCTACGAGCAGTACTTC.

The table lists this clone with a few counts. The chain joins TRBV6-6 to TRBJ2-7, with no clear D. Germline V lookup: CDR1 MNHNY, CDR2 SVGAGI (reference sequence). With 2 bases removed from V and 2 bases from J, the gap between germline ends came to 13 bases. The CDR3 is 15 residues long. The CDR3 here is CASSYEWQSTYEQYF. CDR3 sequence (DNA): TGTGCCAGCAGTTACGAATGGCAGAGCACCTACGAGCAGTACTTC.

This clone was detected only once. The chain joins TRBV15 to TRBJ1-4; D is unclear. V lost 2 bases, J lost 8 bases, and 9 bases lay in between. Germline CDR1 is LNHNV and CDR2 is YYDKDF (reference sequence). This CDR3 is 13 amino acids long. The CDR3 reads CATSRLGGEKLFF. CDR3 coding DNA: TGTGCCACCAGCAGATTGGGAGGGGAAAAACTGTTTTTT.

The rearrangement joins TRBV30 to TRBJ2-5; D perhaps matches TRBD2 (5 bases). The CDR3 sequence is 17 residues long. The germline V gene encodes CDR1 GTSNPN and CDR2 SVGIG (reference sequence). Trimming left V 1 base short and J 4 bases short, with 22 bases between. DNA of the CDR3: TGTGCCTGGAGTGGCGCCCCCCACGCGGGTGGAGGAGAGACCCAGTACTTC. As protein: CAWSGAPHAGGGETQYF.

The J gene is TRBJ1-4, the V gene TRBV4-3; no reliable D call. Germline-derived CDR1 and CDR2 are LGHNA and YSLEER. The CDR3 runs 13 residues. Trimming stripped 1 base from V and 7 bases from J, with 7 bases between. CDR3 sequence (DNA): TGCGCCAGCAGCCAAGGTCTCATTGAAAAACTGTTTTTT. As protein: CASSQGLIEKLFF.

V is TRBV4-3 and J is TRBJ1-4; 9 bases align to TRBD1. The CDR3 has 17 amino acids. Germline V CDR1 and CDR2: LGHNA, YSLEER. The V and J ends lost 0 bases and 2 bases, in that order; junction bases with no gene match: 4. CDR3 nucleotide sequence: TGCGCCAGCAGCCAAGACCGCGGGACAGGGACTAATGAAAAACTGTTTTTT. This codes for CASSQDRGTGTNEKLFF.

This clone is hyperexpanded by share. The V gene is TRBV29-1, the J gene TRBJ2-7, with D possibly being TRBD1 (5 bases). Germline V gives CDR1 SQVTM, CDR2 ANQGSEA. The ends were cut back, 1 base at V and 6 bases at J, with 7 bases in the middle. The CDR3 has 11 amino acids. CDR3 nucleotides: TGCAGCGTTGAAGTGGGGCCCGAGCAGTACTTC. Residues: CSVEVGPEQYF.

The chain recombines TRBV5-1 with TRBJ2-2, with D hard to call. Per germline, CDR1 SGHRS and CDR2 YFSETQ. V gave up 1 base and J gave up 0 bases, with 4 bases separating them. CDR3 size: 14 residues. For the CDR3, the DNA is TGCGCCAGCAGCTTGTTAGCGAACACCGGGGAGCTGTTTTTT. Residues: CASSLLANTGELFF.

Here the CDR3 DNA reads TGCGCCAGCAGCTTGGGTCTGCTTGAAGCCAACGTCCTGACTTTC. Translated: CASSLGLLEANVLTF. The rearrangement uses TRBV5-1 and TRBJ2-6; D call uncertain. The CDR3 sequence is 15 residues long. V lost 0 bases and J 7 bases, leaving 11 bases between the germline ends. Germline V gene sequence: CDR1 SGHRS, CDR2 YFSETQ.

The genes are TRBV27 and TRBJ1-5; a possible D gene is TRBD1 (5 bases). Trimming took off 6 bases at V and 6 bases at J, with 21 bases between the two ends. This CDR3 contains 16 residues. Germline V gene lookup returns CDR1 MNHEY and CDR2 SMNVEV (reference sequence). CDR3 sequence reads: CASSTLGQGEGQPQHF. The CDR3 nucleotides are TGTGCCAGCAGCACCCTGGGGCAGGGTGAAGGTCAGCCCCAGCATTTT.

This chain connects TRBV5-1 to TRBJ2-7, with 9 bases aligning to TRBD1. V shed 3 bases, J shed 2 bases, and the junction held 3 bases outside the gene matches. CDR3 length: 14 residues. The V gene's germline CDR1 is SGHRS and CDR2 YFSETQ. This CDR3 reads CASSYRTGAYEQYF. The CDR3 bases are TGCGCCAGCAGCTACCGGACAGGGGCCTACGAGCAGTACTTC.

The chain couples TRBV7-2 to TRBJ2-3; TRBD2 matches 14 bases. V shed 6 bases and J 0 bases; nucleotides not matched to a gene: 5. This CDR3 comprises 17 residues. Germline assignment: CDR1 SGHTA and CDR2 FQGNSA. The CDR3 DNA reads as TGTGCCAGCAGGCGGACTAGCGGGGGGTCTAGCACAGATACGCAGTATTTT. This translates into CASRRTSGGSSTDTQYF. Filled out from reference TRBV7-2 and TRBJ2-3, the complete variable domain reads GAGVSQSPSNKVTEKGKDVELRCDPISGHTALYWYRQSLGQGLEFLIYFQGNSAPDKSGLPSDRFSAERTGGSVSTLTIQRTQQEDSAVYLCASRRTSGGSSTDTQYFGPGTRLTVL.

The chain has TRBV5-1 and TRBJ1-2, with a possible D match to TRBD1 (5 bases). This CDR3 has 15 amino acids. The V gene lost 3 bases and the J gene lost 6 bases, with 18 bases spanning the gap. Germline V lookup: CDR1 SGHRS, CDR2 YFSETQ. CDR3 in DNA: TGCGCCAGCAGCTGGTGGGGGGACTCGGCGGATGGCTACACCTTC. Translating it yields CASSWWGDSADGYTF. Full variable domain (missing parts from reference TRBV5-1 and TRBJ1-2): KAGVTQTPRYLIKTRGQQVTLSCSPISGHRSVSWYQQTPGQGLQFLFEYFSETQRNKGNFPGRFSGRQFSNSRSEMNVSTLELGDSALYLCASSWWGDSADGYTFGSGTRLTVV.

The chain employs TRBV5-1 and TRBJ1-2; TRBD1 agrees at 8 bases. V lost 1 base to trimming and J lost 3 bases; unmatched junction nucleotides: 8. Germline CDR1 reads SGHRS; CDR2 reads YFSETQ. The CDR3 spans 16 residues. CDR3 in amino acids: CASSLQYQGADYGYTF. CDR3 DNA sequence: TGCGCCAGCAGCTTGCAGTATCAGGGGGCCGACTATGGCTACACCTTC. Using reference TRBV5-1 and TRBJ1-2 for the parts outside the CDR3, the full variable domain is KAGVTQTPRYLIKTRGQQVTLSCSPISGHRSVSWYQQTPGQGLQFLFEYFSETQRNKGNFPGRFSGRQFSNSRSEMNVSTLELGDSALYLCASSLQYQGADYGYTFGSGTRLTVV.

The chain combines TRBV4-3 with TRBJ1-5, with 11 bases matching TRBD1. The germline gives CDR1 LGHNA, CDR2 YSLEER. Unmatched junction bases numbered 5, after V lost 0 bases and J lost 7 bases. The CDR3 extends over 16 amino acids. CDR3 nucleotide sequence: TGCGCCAGCAGCCAAGATTGGACAGGGGGCGACCAGCCCCAGCATTTT. This gives the protein CASSQDWTGGDQPQHF.

J is TRBJ1-2 and V is TRBV5-1; TRBD1 agrees at 7 bases. Germline assignment: CDR1 SGHRS and CDR2 YFSETQ. V lost 6 bases, J lost 1 base, and 6 bases stayed unmatched. The CDR3 loop spans 14 amino acids. This CDR3 is CASTAAGGNYGYTF. Here the CDR3 DNA reads TGCGCCAGCACCGCCGCAGGGGGTAACTATGGCTACACCTTC.

The chain recombines TRBV5-6 with TRBJ2-7; 10 bases are a match to TRBD1. Germline values: CDR1 SGHDT, CDR2 YYEEEE. With V trimmed by 4 bases and J by 4 bases, 5 bases remained unmatched. This CDR3 has 14 amino acids. The CDR3 is CASSQGQGRYEQYF. The CDR3 coding sequence is TGTGCCAGCAGCCAGGGACAGGGGCGATACGAGCAGTACTTC.

V and J are TRBV30 and TRBJ1-2, with D possibly matching TRBD1 (5 bases). Between the trimmed V and J ends, which lost 0 bases and 8 bases, there was a span of 13 bases. This CDR3 comprises 13 residues. Germline V gene lookup returns CDR1 GTSNPN and CDR2 SVGIG (reference sequence). CDR3 nucleotide sequence: TGTGCCTGGAGTGTAGGAGGGGCGCAGGGCTACACCTTC. Residues: CAWSVGGAQGYTF.

The CDR3 region is CASSPEGRHEQYF. The CDR3 nucleotides read TGTGCCAGCAGCCCGGAGGGGAGGCACGAGCAGTACTTC. V usage is TRBV7-9 and J usage is TRBJ2-7; possibly TRBD2 for D (6 bases). Germline assignment: CDR1 SEHNR and CDR2 FQNEAQ (reference sequence). This CDR3 is built from 13 residues. Trimming shortened V by 5 bases and J by 5 bases, and 13 bases separated the two germline ends.